This TCR beta chain originates from a study of identical twins. Template switching, a step in the protocol, added a universal primer site, and cDNA carried unique molecular identifiers. TCRdb analysed the 5' RACE reads with MiXCR anew, one entry per CDR3 protein. The sample lists 500,000 to 650,000 distinct CDR3 sequences; approximately 20% were seen once. This clonotype occurred once. Its antigen is unidentified. Looked up from germline, CDR1 is DFQATT and CDR2 is SNEGSKA (reference sequence). CDR3 length: 13 amino acids. Trimming left V 1 base short and J 4 bases short, with 9 bases between. Findings of the study overall: Out-of-frame alpha sequences common to twins exhibited a surplus of low generation probability. Modelling underestimated the level of out-of-frame TCR alpha sharing observed in monozygotic twins. Clonotypes of the beta chain that were abundant in cord blood carried fewer insertions (memory repertoires showed none).

These data were likewise used in another study, on yellow fever vaccine responses in identical twins.

The sample consisted of CD4+ T cells sorted from blood. This chain uses TRBV20-1 with TRBJ2-3; D not certain. The receptor comes from a woman under 30 in good health. The CDR3 region is CSARAVLSDTQYF. CDR3 sequence (DNA): TGCAGTGCTAGAGCGGTCCTCTCAGATACGCAGTATTTT.